The 21 T cell receptor beta chains below come from one sample, sequenced in a study of blood T cell repertoires in COVID-19. Only in-frame clones appear in the TCRdb table, and some are missing; sequencing was by immunoSEQ multiplex PCR. The sample comprises over 250,000 clones, approximately 83% of which are singletons, and approximately 10% rests with the top ten. The sequenced sample consisted of peripheral blood. The source of these receptors is a woman between 65 and 79 years old with acute or convalescent COVID-19.

This clone came up once. CDR3 sequence (DNA): TGCGCCAGCAGCTTGGCGAGGGTATCGGCGAGAACTGAAGCTTTCTTT. It specifies CASSLARVSARTEAFF. This chain joins TRBV5-1 and TRBJ1-1; D is ambiguous. Between the trimmed V and J ends, which lost 0 bases and 5 bases, there was a span of 17 bases. The germline CDR1 and CDR2 sequences are SGHRS and YFSETQ. The CDR3 spans 16 residues.

The chain has TRBV5-1 and TRBJ2-2; 10 bases map to TRBD2. The CDR3 contains 17 residues. The ends lost 1 base at V and 5 bases at J; junction bases unmatched: 8. The germline CDR1 and CDR2 sequences are SGHRS and YFSETQ. The CDR3 loop is CASSLLLAGAGTGELFF. CDR3 bases: TGCGCCAGCAGCTTGCTCCTAGCGGGGGCGGGGACCGGGGAGCTGTTTTTT.

This chain links TRBV7-2 with TRBJ1-6; D possibly corresponds to TRBD1 (6 bases). The CDR3 consists of 14 residues. V gave up 3 bases and J gave up 7 bases, with 10 bases separating them. From germline, CDR1 is SGHTA and CDR2 FQGNSA. The CDR3 DNA reads TGTGCCAGCAGCTTGACAGGTCAAAATTCACCCCTCCACTTT. As protein: CASSLTGQNSPLHF.

This clone was observed a handful of times. The gene calls are TRBV7-9 and TRBJ2-2; a weak D match, TRBD1 (5 bases). The germline V gene has CDR1 SEHNR and CDR2 FQNEAQ (reference sequence). CDR3 length: 15 amino acids. V dropped 3 bases and J dropped 3 bases, with 11 bases sitting between them. CDR3 in DNA: TGTGCCAGCAGCTTCCCAGGGTTTCACACCGGGGAGCTGTTTTTT. Translating gives CASSFPGFHTGELFF.

V usage is TRBV29-1 and J usage is TRBJ1-1; 7 bases are a match to TRBD1. The CDR3 totals 14 residues. Trimming took 5 bases from V and 1 from J; bases not matched to a gene: 7. Germline V lookup: CDR1 SQVTM, CDR2 ANQGSEA. CDR3 nucleotides: TGCAGCGTTACGGCAGGGGGTTGGAACACTGAAGCTTTCTTT. Its translation: CSVTAGGWNTEAFF.

This clone was seen only a few times. The V and J genes are TRBV5-1 and TRBJ1-2, with D tentatively TRBD1 (6 bases). Germline CDR1 is SGHRS and CDR2 is YFSETQ. The germline V and J ends were trimmed by 3 bases and 5 bases, with 8 bases remaining between them. This CDR3 has 12 residues. The DNA of the CDR3 is TGCGCCAGCAGCTCGGACAGTTATGGCTACACCTTC. The encoded protein is CASSSDSYGYTF.

The chain couples TRBV5-5 to TRBJ1-4, with TRBD1 identical over 8 bases. The CDR3 consists of 15 residues. Germline CDR1 and CDR2: SGHKS and YYEKEE (reference sequence). After removal of 4 bases from V and 5 bases from J, the junction contained 7 bases not matched to a gene. The CDR3 region is CASSARQGTNEKLFF. The CDR3 DNA follows: TGTGCCAGCAGCGCCCGACAGGGGACCAATGAAAAACTGTTTTTT.

V gene TRBV7-2 combines with J gene TRBJ2-2, with a tentative D call TRBD2 (6 bases). Germline V gives CDR1 SGHTA, CDR2 FQGNSA. Trimming stripped 4 bases from V and 8 bases from J, with 11 bases between. The CDR3 length is 13 residues. The CDR3 spells CASSYSTRGELFF. The CDR3 nucleotides read TGTGCCAGCAGCTATTCGACTAGGGGGGAGCTGTTTTTT.

Turning to this clone: Other nucleotide sequences from this sample produce the same CDR3. The chain uses TRBV18 and TRBJ1-5; D unclear. Trimming removed 6 bases at V and 6 bases at J, with 15 bases between. Looked up from germline, CDR1 is KGHSH and CDR2 is LQKENI. The CDR3 covers 14 residues. CDR3 bases: TGTGCCAGCTCGCGGGCCCAGGCTGGTCAGCCCCAGCATTTT. The encoded protein is CASSRAQAGQPQHF.

The chain joins TRBV5-1 to TRBJ2-3; 13 bases map to TRBD2. The germline CDR1 and CDR2 sequences are SGHRS and YFSETQ. The CDR3 covers 18 residues. The V segment lost 4 bases and the J segment 5 bases; nucleotides outside the gene matches: 13. CDR3 amino acids: CASSRFGGTSGAQDTQYF. DNA of the CDR3: TGCGCCAGCAGCCGATTCGGCGGGACTAGCGGGGCACAAGATACGCAGTATTTT.

This chain uses TRBV5-4 with TRBJ2-7, with TRBD2 as a possible D gene (5 bases). Trimming stripped 4 bases from V and 5 bases from J, with 16 bases between. The germline CDR1 and CDR2 sequences are SGHNT and YYREEE (reference sequence). This CDR3 contains 14 residues. In nucleotides, the CDR3 is TGTGCCAGCAGCGTAGACGGAGGTCTGAACGAGCAGTACTTC. Encoded protein: CASSVDGGLNEQYF. The complete variable domain, with remaining parts taken from reference TRBV5-4 and TRBJ2-7, reads ETGVTQSPTHLIKTRGQQVTLRCSSQSGHNTVSWYQQALGQGPQFIFQYYREEENGRGNFPPRFSGLQFPNYSSELNVNALELDDSALYLCASSVDGGLNEQYFGPGTRLTVT.

The V and J genes are TRBV9 and TRBJ1-6, with 7 nucleotides matching TRBD1. The CDR3 length is 15 residues. Trimming removed 0 bases from V and 11 bases from J; junction bases left unmatched: 8. Germline V gene sequence: CDR1 SGDLS, CDR2 YYNGEE. CDR3 nucleotide sequence: TGTGCCAGCAGCGTAGGTCGACAGGGTAGCACACCCCTCCACTTT. Translating it yields CASSVGRQGSTPLHF.

The J gene is TRBJ1-1, the V gene TRBV27, with 9 bases fitting TRBD1. Looked up from germline, CDR1 is MNHEY and CDR2 is SMNVEV (reference sequence). The CDR3 has 16 residues. Trimming cost V 5 bases and J 0 bases; bases outside gene matches: 7. This CDR3 reads CASSKGQGRLNTEAFF. For the CDR3, the DNA is TGTGCCAGCAGTAAAGGACAGGGGAGGTTGAACACTGAAGCTTTCTTT.

This chain links TRBV9 with TRBJ2-3; 9 bases align to TRBD1. Unmatched junction bases numbered 8, after V lost 3 bases and J lost 3 bases. Looked up from germline, CDR1 is SGDLS and CDR2 is YYNGEE. The CDR3 has 16 residues. CDR3: CASSDPGTGLTDTQYF. The CDR3 nucleotides read TGTGCCAGCAGCGATCCCGGGACAGGGTTGACAGATACGCAGTATTTT.

This CDR3 reads CASSFGTTGANVLTF. The CDR3 DNA reads as TGTGCCAGCAGCTTTGGGACAACTGGGGCCAACGTCCTGACTTTC. The V gene is TRBV7-9, the J gene TRBJ2-6; D may be TRBD1 (6 bases). Germline-derived CDR1 and CDR2 are SEHNR and FQNEAQ (reference sequence). This CDR3 contains 15 residues. V gave up 3 bases and J gave up 2 bases, with 8 bases separating them.

The count of this clone is one. The V and J genes are TRBV30 and TRBJ2-5; a weak D match, TRBD2 (5 bases). Deletions cut 4 bases from V and 2 bases from J, with 20 bases between. CDR1 GTSNPN and CDR2 SVGIG come from the germline V gene (reference sequence). This CDR3 comprises 16 residues. This chain's CDR3 is CAWKKAGFKSQETQYF. The DNA for the CDR3 is TGTGCCTGGAAGAAGGCGGGTTTTAAATCGCAAGAGACCCAGTACTTC. The full variable domain, completed using reference TRBV30 and TRBJ2-5, is SQTIHQWPATLVQPVGSPLSLECTVEGTSNPNLYWYRQAAGRGLQLLFYSVGIGQISSEVPQNLSASRPQDRQFILSSKKLLLSDSGFYLCAWKKAGFKSQETQYFGPGTRLLVL.

The J gene is TRBJ1-4, the V gene TRBV6-5; 9 bases map to TRBD1. The CDR3 totals 14 residues. Unmatched junction bases numbered 3, after V lost 2 bases and J lost 8 bases. Germline CDR1 MNHEY, CDR2 SVGAGI. The DNA of the CDR3 is TGTGCCAGCAGTTACAAGGGACAGGGCGAAAAACTGTTTTTT. Its protein is CASSYKGQGEKLFF.

The V call is TRBV5-1, the J call TRBJ1-1; unclear D gene. The CDR3 loop spans 13 amino acids. With 4 bases removed from V and 7 bases from J, the gap between germline ends came to 14 bases. CDR1 and CDR2 (germline): SGHRS, YFSETQ. The CDR3 DNA reads TGCGCCAGCAGCCGCGCCGCCGAGGGTGAAGCTTTCTTT. It yields the protein CASSRAAEGEAFF.

The rearrangement joins TRBV7-2 to TRBJ1-2, with TRBD1 identical over 10 bases. CDR1 SGHTA and CDR2 FQGNSA come from the germline V gene. The V and J ends lost 4 bases and 5 bases, in that order; junction bases with no gene match: 10. The CDR3 is made up of 16 amino acids. The CDR3 DNA sequence: TGTGCCAGCAGCTCACCCGGGACAGGGGCTAGGTATGGCTACACCTTC. This encodes CASSSPGTGARYGYTF.

The chain uses TRBV7-9 and TRBJ2-3; 8 bases map to TRBD2. The CDR3 spans 15 residues. V lost 3 bases to trimming and J lost 4 bases; unmatched junction nucleotides: 6. Germline values: CDR1 SEHNR, CDR2 FQNEAQ (reference sequence). DNA for the CDR3: TGTGCCAGCAGCTTGACCGCGGGGGGTCCAGATACGCAGTATTTT. The encoded protein is CASSLTAGGPDTQYF.

This clone came up a few times. This chain connects TRBV5-1 to TRBJ1-4, with TRBD1 matching 8 bases. V lost 0 bases and J lost 5; bases outside the gene matches: 9. The CDR3 length is 17 residues. Germline CDR1 is SGHRS and CDR2 is YFSETQ. CDR3 sequence reads: CASSLGQGTGVNEKLFF. The CDR3 bases are TGCGCCAGCAGCTTGGGACAGGGGACGGGAGTGAATGAAAAACTGTTTTTT.